This T cell receptor (beta chain) was obtained from a study of OX40 agonist ivuxolimab in advanced cancers. As for the study in general: Three patients responded partially, comprising one with hepatocellular carcinoma and two with cutaneous melanoma.

Profiling relied on immunoSEQ multiplex PCR, and the TCRdb table lists in-frame clones only, not all of them. The sample holds more than 95,000 clones, 85% to 95% seen once. This TCR was sampled from an adult with an advanced solid tumor such as melanoma, head and neck, liver or kidney cancer. Source: CD4+ or CD8+ T cells sorted from blood, taken in a trial of the OX40 agonist ivuxolimab.

The CDR3 DNA reads TGTGCCAGCAGCCACTACCGCCGGAGCCTCGGGGACGGATACTACAATGAGCAGTTCTTC. Translated, it gives CASSHYRRSLGDGYYNEQFF. The genes are TRBV7-3 and TRBJ2-1, with D perhaps TRBD1 or TRBD2 (5 bases each). CDR3 length equals 20 residues. The germline V gene has CDR1 SGHTA and CDR2 FQGTGA. The V end lost 5 bases, the J end lost 3 bases, and 29 bases lay between the germline ends.